This T cell receptor (beta chain) came from a study of shared clonotypes between healthy human individuals. On the study more broadly: The plates for each donor numbered three CD4 naive, three CD4 memory, two CD8 naive and one CD8 memory.

CD8 cells classed as naive were CD45RO-negative and positively selected for CCR7, excluding terminally differentiated effector memory CD45RA+ cells. V lost 0 bases, J lost 6 bases, and 3 bases stayed unmatched. This CDR3 has 13 residues. Germline loops: CDR1 SGDLS, CDR2 YYNGEE. Method: immunoSEQ multiplex PCR; TCRdb's copy keeps in-frame clones and lacks some. The table includes about 590,000 clones, around 95% detected once. As concerns this clone: The antigen remains undetermined.

Whole-study results and caveats: A few donors held about 5% of naive CD4 clonotypes in common. Naive subsets typically showed greater estimated richness than memory subsets.

The clonotype was recovered from a woman under 40 in good health. The chain recombines TRBV9 with TRBJ2-7; 7 nucleotides agree with TRBD1. Sequenced: naive CD8+ T cells sorted from blood. The CDR3 sequence is CASSVGTGPEQYF. The CDR3 bases are TGTGCCAGCAGCGTAGGGACAGGACCCGAGCAGTACTTC.